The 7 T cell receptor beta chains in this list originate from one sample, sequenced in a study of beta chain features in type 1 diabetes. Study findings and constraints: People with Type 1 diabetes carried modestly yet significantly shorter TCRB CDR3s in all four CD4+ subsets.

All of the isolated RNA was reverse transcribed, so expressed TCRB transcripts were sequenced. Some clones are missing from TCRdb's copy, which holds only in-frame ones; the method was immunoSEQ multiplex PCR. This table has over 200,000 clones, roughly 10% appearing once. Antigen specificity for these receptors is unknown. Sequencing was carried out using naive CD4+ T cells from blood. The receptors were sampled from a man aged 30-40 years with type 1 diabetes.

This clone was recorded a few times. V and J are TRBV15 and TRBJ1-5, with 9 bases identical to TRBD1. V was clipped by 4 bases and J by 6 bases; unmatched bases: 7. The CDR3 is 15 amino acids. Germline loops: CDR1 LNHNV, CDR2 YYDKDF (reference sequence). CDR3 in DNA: TGTGCCACCAGCACACAGGGGGCGCACGGTCAGCCCCAGCATTTT. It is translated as CATSTQGAHGQPQHF.

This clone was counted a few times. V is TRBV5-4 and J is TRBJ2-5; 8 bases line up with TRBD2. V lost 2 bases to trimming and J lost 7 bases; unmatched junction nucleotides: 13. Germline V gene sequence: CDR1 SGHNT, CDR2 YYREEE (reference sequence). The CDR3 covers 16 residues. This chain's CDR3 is CASSLPGLGRGGTQYF. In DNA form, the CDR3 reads TGTGCCAGCAGCTTACCGGGACTAGGGCGGGGTGGGACCCAGTACTTC.

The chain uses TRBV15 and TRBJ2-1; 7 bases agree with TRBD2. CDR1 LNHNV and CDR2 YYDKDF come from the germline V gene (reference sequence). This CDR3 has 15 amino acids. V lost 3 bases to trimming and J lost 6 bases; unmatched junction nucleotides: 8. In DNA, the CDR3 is TGTGCCACCAGCAGGGCAGGACTAGGAGGCAATGAGCAGTTCTTC. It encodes CATSRAGLGGNEQFF.

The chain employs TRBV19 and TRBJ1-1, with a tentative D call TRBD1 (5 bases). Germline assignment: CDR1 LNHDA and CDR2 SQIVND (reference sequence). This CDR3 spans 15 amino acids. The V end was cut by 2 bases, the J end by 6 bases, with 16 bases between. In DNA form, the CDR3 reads TGTGCCAGTAGTATAACCGGAGCTCAGGGTCCTGAAGCTTTCTTT. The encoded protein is CASSITGAQGPEAFF.

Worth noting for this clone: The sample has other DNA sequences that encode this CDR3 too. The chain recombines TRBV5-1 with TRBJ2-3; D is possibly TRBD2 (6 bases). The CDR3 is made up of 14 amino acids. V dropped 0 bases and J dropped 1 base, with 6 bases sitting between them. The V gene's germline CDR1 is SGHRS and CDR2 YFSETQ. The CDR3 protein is CASSLGGGTDTQYF. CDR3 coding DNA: TGCGCCAGCAGCTTGGGGGGGGGCACAGATACGCAGTATTTT.

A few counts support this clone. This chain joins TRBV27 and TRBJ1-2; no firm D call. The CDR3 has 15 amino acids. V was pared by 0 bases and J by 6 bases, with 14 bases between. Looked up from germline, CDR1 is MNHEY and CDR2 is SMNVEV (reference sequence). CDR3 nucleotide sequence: TGTGCCAGCAGTTTATCGTCCGGGAAGGCGAATGGCTACACCTTC. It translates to CASSLSSGKANGYTF.

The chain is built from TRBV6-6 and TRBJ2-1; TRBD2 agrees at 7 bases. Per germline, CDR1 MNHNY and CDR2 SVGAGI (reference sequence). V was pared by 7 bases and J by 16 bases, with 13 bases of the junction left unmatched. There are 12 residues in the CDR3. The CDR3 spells CASNHLLGGYFF. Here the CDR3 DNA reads TGTGCCAGCAACCACCTCCTCGGGGGGTACTTCTTC.